Below are 18 T cell receptor beta chains sequenced from a single sample in a study of cytomegalovirus exposure and HLA in healthy donors. The PCR made use of 60 Vbeta and 13 Jbeta primers. Data came from immunoSEQ multiplex PCR; TCRdb stores just in-frame clones and leaves some out. The table lists about 170,000 clones, almost 85% of them singletons, with more than 0.35% in the top ten. The sample taken for sequencing was PBMCs. The receptors originated from a boy aged 2 to 10 in good health and CMV-seronegative.

The chain combines TRBV29-1 with TRBJ2-2; TRBD1 might be the D (5 bases). CDR3 size: 14 residues. Germline V gene sequence: CDR1 SQVTM, CDR2 ANQGSEA. V gave up 4 bases and J gave up 3 bases, with 12 bases separating them. CDR3 residues: CSVAEDTYTGELFF. The DNA of the CDR3 is TGCAGCGTTGCCGAGGACACCTACACCGGGGAGCTGTTTTTT.

The chain is built from TRBV6-1 and TRBJ2-1, with a possible D match to TRBD2 (5 bases). V lost 8 bases to trimming and J lost 6 bases, with 14 bases between them. Germline V gives CDR1 MNHNS, CDR2 SASEGT. This CDR3 is 13 amino acids long. CDR3 in amino acids: CASGWERINEQFF. The CDR3 DNA is TGTGCCAGCGGGTGGGAGCGGATCAATGAGCAGTTCTTC.

The J gene is TRBJ1-5, the V gene TRBV4-2; the match to TRBD1 covers 7 bases. CDR3 length: 15 amino acids. V trimming: 4 bases; J trimming: 2 bases; junction bases outside the gene matches: 5. The germline CDR1 and CDR2 sequences are LGHNA and YNFKEQ. The chain's CDR3 is CASSPYRGGNQPQHF. The CDR3 DNA reads as TGTGCCAGCAGCCCCTACAGGGGTGGCAATCAGCCCCAGCATTTT.

The rearrangement joins TRBV6-6 to TRBJ2-2, with D hard to call. Germline V gene data show CDR1 as MNHNY and CDR2 as SVGAGI (reference sequence). The CDR3 sequence is 13 residues long. Trimming pared 6 bases from V and 4 bases from J, leaving 9 bases between. The CDR3 bases are TGTGCCAGCAGGTATCTCCGCACCGGGGAGCTGTTTTTT. Translated, it gives CASRYLRTGELFF.

The J gene is TRBJ2-1, the V gene TRBV6-1; 13 bases align to TRBD2. CDR3 length equals 15 residues. Germline trimming cut 6 bases from V and 9 bases from J; bases unmatched to any gene: 8. From germline, CDR1 is MNHNS and CDR2 SASEGT. The CDR3 spells CASRILAGGYIEQFF. CDR3 bases: TGTGCCAGCAGGATACTAGCGGGAGGGTATATTGAGCAGTTCTTC.

The rearrangement links TRBV10-3 to TRBJ2-2; unclear D gene. Germline V gene lookup returns CDR1 ENHRY and CDR2 SYGVKD. CDR3 length: 11 amino acids. The V gene lost 11 bases and the J gene lost 2 bases, with 6 bases spanning the gap. CDR3 bases: TGTGCCGTCTTCAACACCGGGGAGCTGTTTTTT. It specifies CAVFNTGELFF.

The rearrangement uses TRBV23-1 and TRBJ2-7; a weak D match, TRBD1 (5 bases). TRBV23-1 is marked as an open reading frame, function uncertain. V lost 3 bases and J 12 bases, leaving 18 bases between the germline ends. The CDR3 covers 13 residues. The CDR3 nucleotides read TGCGCCAGCAGTCAGCCCTCGGTACAGGAAACGTACTTC. Translation gives CASSQPSVQETYF.

This chain joins TRBV6-1 and TRBJ2-2, with 7 bases fitting TRBD1. CDR3 length: 13 residues. V dropped 8 bases and J dropped 4; count of bases not matched to a gene: 4. CDR1 and CDR2 (germline): MNHNS, SASEGT. Here the CDR3 DNA reads TGTGCCAGCCAGGGGGTGGGCACCGGGGAGCTGTTTTTT. This gives the protein CASQGVGTGELFF.

The chain is built from TRBV27 and TRBJ2-5, with D unresolved. The CDR3 length is 14 residues. CDR1 and CDR2 (germline): MNHEY, SMNVEV (reference sequence). Trimming pared 0 bases from V and 4 bases from J, leaving 9 bases between. CDR3 sequence: CASSLSTVGETQYF. CDR3 sequence (DNA): TGTGCCAGCAGTTTATCCACAGTGGGAGAGACCCAGTACTTC.

The chain carries TRBV21-1 and TRBJ2-1; the table calls TRBD2, which could not be checked here. TRBV21-1 is an annotated pseudogene. The CDR3 has 18 amino acids. The DNA for the CDR3 is TGTGCCAGCAGCAAAATCGGGGAGAGCCTAGCGACCTACAATGAGCAGTTCTTC. This translates into CASSKIGESLATYNEQFF.

This chain joins TRBV30 and TRBJ2-2; possibly TRBD1 for D (5 bases). Between the trimmed V and J ends, which lost 0 bases and 7 bases, there was a span of 12 bases. This CDR3 is built from 14 residues. The germline CDR1 and CDR2 sequences are GTSNPN and SVGIG (reference sequence). The CDR3 reads CAWSVGRVDGELFF. The CDR3 DNA reads as TGTGCCTGGAGTGTTGGCAGGGTGGACGGGGAGCTGTTTTTT. Supplemented by reference TRBV30 and TRBJ2-2, the full variable domain reads SQTIHQWPATLVQPVGSPLSLECTVEGTSNPNLYWYRQAAGRGLQLLFYSVGIGQISSEVPQNLSASRPQDRQFILSSKKLLLSDSGFYLCAWSVGRVDGELFFGEGSRLTVL.

This clone appeared a single time. The rearrangement uses TRBV7-9 and TRBJ2-1; TRBD2 might be the D (5 bases). The V end was cut by 5 bases, the J end by 5 bases, with 19 bases between. Germline V CDR1 and CDR2: SEHNR, FQNEAQ (reference sequence). CDR3 length equals 16 residues. The CDR3 protein is CASSPPVRLWDNEQFF. DNA for the CDR3: TGTGCCAGCAGCCCGCCTGTCCGACTATGGGACAATGAGCAGTTCTTC. Combining the CDR3 with reference TRBV7-9 and TRBJ2-1 gives the whole variable domain DTGVSQNPRHKITKRGQNVTFRCDPISEHNRLYWYRQTLGQGPEFLTYFQNEAQLEKSRLLSDRFSAERPKGSFSTLEIQRTEQGDSAMYLCASSPPVRLWDNEQFFGPGTRLTVL.

This chain uses TRBV19 with TRBJ1-1, with a possible D match to TRBD1 (5 bases). Germline V gene lookup returns CDR1 LNHDA and CDR2 SQIVND (reference sequence). The ends were cut back, 6 bases at V and 1 base at J, with 9 bases in the middle. The CDR3 length is 13 residues. CDR3 coding DNA: TGTGCCAGTAGCCTAGACAGGAACACTGAAGCTTTCTTT. Its translation is CASSLDRNTEAFF. The variable domain in full, completed from reference TRBV19 and TRBJ1-1, reads DGGITQSPKYLFRKEGQNVTLSCEQNLNHDAMYWYRQDPGQGLRLIYYSQIVNDFQKGDIAEGYSVSREKKESFPLTVTSAQKNPTAFYLCASSLDRNTEAFFGQGTRLTVV.

V gene TRBV7-9 combines with J gene TRBJ2-5; TRBD2 aligns across 12 bases. V trimming: 6 bases; J trimming: 5 bases; junction bases outside the gene matches: 19. This CDR3 contains 19 residues. Per the germline V gene, CDR1 is SEHNR and CDR2 is FQNEAQ (reference sequence). The CDR3 nucleotides read TGTGCCAGCAGTTTTTTGCTTTCTCTAGCGGGAGGGCCCTGGGAGACCCAGTACTTC. Its translation is CASSFLLSLAGGPWETQYF. The variable domain in full, with the rest retrieved from reference TRBV7-9 and TRBJ2-5, is DTGVSQNPRHKITKRGQNVTFRCDPISEHNRLYWYRQTLGQGPEFLTYFQNEAQLEKSRLLSDRFSAERPKGSFSTLEIQRTEQGDSAMYLCASSFLLSLAGGPWETQYFGPGTRLLVL.

V is TRBV19 and J is TRBJ1-3; D might be TRBD1 (6 bases). V gave up 3 bases and J gave up 2 bases, with 14 bases separating them. Germline CDR1 is LNHDA and CDR2 is SQIVND (reference sequence). This CDR3 contains 16 residues. The CDR3 DNA reads as TGTGCCAGTAGTATGGTTCGGGGGGCGGCTGGAAACACCATATATTTT. Translating gives CASSMVRGAAGNTIYF.

The chain uses TRBV5-4 and TRBJ1-1; D is undetermined. The CDR3 has 17 residues. Trimming cost V 1 base and J 5 bases, with 21 bases left between them. CDR1 SGHNT and CDR2 YYREEE come from the germline V gene (reference sequence). The CDR3 DNA sequence: TGTGCCAGCAGCTTGAGTCCCTCGCCTATCAGGTTAACTGAAGCTTTCTTT. Amino acid sequence: CASSLSPSPIRLTEAFF.

In its sample, this clone was seen once. The J gene is TRBJ1-1, the V gene TRBV11-2; D uncertain. Germline V gives CDR1 SGHAT, CDR2 FQNNGV. V shed 6 bases and J shed 0 bases, with 11 bases lying between them. CDR3 length: 14 residues. CDR3 region: CASRWRVLNTEAFF. DNA for the CDR3: TGTGCCAGCAGATGGAGGGTTTTGAACACTGAAGCTTTCTTT.

This chain links TRBV5-1 with TRBJ2-3; no definite D call. The germline CDR1 and CDR2 sequences are SGHRS and YFSETQ. This CDR3 contains 12 residues. Trimming shortened V by 5 bases and J by 0 bases, and 4 bases separated the two germline ends. CDR3 bases: TGCGCCAGCAGGGCTAGCACAGATACGCAGTATTTT. Residues: CASRASTDTQYF.